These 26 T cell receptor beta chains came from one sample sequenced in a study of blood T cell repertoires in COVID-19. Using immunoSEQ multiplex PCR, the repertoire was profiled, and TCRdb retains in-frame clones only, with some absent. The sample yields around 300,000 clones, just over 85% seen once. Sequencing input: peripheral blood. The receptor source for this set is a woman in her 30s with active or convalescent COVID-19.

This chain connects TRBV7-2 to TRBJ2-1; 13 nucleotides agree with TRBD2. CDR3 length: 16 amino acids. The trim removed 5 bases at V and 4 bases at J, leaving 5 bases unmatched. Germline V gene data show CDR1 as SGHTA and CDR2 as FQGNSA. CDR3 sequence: CASSGRLAGGYNEQFF. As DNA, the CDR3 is TGTGCCAGCAGCGGAAGACTAGCGGGGGGTTACAATGAGCAGTTCTTC.

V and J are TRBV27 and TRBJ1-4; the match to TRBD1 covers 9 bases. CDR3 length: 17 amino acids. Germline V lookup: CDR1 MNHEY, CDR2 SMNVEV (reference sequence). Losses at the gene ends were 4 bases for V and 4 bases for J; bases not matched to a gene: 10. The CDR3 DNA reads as TGTGCCAGCAGTTCCTCGACGACAGGGGGGGGTAATGAAAAACTGTTTTTT. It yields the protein CASSSSTTGGGNEKLFF.

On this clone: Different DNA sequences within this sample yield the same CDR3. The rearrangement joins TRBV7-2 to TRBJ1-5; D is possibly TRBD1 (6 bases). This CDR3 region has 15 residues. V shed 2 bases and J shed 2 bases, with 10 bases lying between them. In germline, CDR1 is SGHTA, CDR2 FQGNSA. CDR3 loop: CASSLQGPGNQPQHF. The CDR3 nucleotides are TGTGCCAGCAGCTTACAGGGGCCTGGCAATCAGCCCCAGCATTTT.

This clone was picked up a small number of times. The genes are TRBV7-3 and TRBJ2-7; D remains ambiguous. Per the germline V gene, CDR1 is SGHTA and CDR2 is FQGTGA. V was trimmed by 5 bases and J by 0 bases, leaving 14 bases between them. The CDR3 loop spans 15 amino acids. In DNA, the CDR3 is TGTGCCAGCAGCCTCTACCGCAATTACTCCTACGAGCAGTACTTC. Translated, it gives CASSLYRNYSYEQYF.

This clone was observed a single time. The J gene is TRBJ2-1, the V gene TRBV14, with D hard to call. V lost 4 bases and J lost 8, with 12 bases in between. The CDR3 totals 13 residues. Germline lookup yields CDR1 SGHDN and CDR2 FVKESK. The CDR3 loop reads CASSPIPKHEQFF. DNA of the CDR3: TGTGCCAGCAGCCCTATCCCCAAGCATGAGCAGTTCTTC.

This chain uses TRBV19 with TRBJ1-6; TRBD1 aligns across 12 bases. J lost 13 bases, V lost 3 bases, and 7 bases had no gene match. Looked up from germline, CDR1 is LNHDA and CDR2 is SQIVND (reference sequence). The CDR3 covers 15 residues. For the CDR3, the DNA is TGTGCCAGTAGTATCCTTCGGGACAGGGGGCAGCCCCTCCACTTT. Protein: CASSILRDRGQPLHF.

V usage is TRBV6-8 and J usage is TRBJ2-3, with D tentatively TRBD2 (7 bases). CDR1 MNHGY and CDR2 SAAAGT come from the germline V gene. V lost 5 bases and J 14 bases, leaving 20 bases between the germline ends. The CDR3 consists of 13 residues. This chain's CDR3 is CASSPTGGSSLYF. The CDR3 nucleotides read TGTGCCAGCAGTCCAACGGGGGGCAGTTCGTTGTATTTT.

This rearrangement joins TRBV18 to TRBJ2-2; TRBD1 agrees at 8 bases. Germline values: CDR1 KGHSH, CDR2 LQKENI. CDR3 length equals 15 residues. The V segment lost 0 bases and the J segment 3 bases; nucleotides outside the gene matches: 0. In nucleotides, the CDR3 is TGTGCCAGCTCACCACCGGGACAGGACACCGGGGAGCTGTTTTTT. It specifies CASSPPGQDTGELFF.

The CDR3 nucleotides are TGCAGTGCTAGTTTGCAGGGGCCGAACACTGAAGCTTTCTTT. It translates to CSASLQGPNTEAFF. The V gene is TRBV20-1, the J gene TRBJ1-1; a weak D match, TRBD1 (6 bases). V gave up 3 bases and J gave up 1 base, with 12 bases separating them. The V gene's germline CDR1 is DFQATT and CDR2 SNEGSKA (reference sequence). This CDR3 has 14 residues.

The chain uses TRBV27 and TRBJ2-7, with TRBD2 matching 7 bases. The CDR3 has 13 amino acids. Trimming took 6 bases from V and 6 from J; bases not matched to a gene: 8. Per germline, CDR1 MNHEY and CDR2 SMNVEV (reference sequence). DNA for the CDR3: TGTGCCAGCAGCAACATAGCGGGTGGCGAGCAGTACTTC. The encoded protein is CASSNIAGGEQYF.

The CDR3 nucleotides read TGCGCCAGCAGCCAGGCCCTCCGGAGCGGAAACACCATATATTTT. Its translation is CASSQALRSGNTIYF. The chain links TRBV4-3 to TRBJ1-3, with D hard to call. Trimming cost V 3 bases and J 4 bases, with 13 bases left between them. The CDR3 totals 15 residues. Germline CDR1 reads LGHNA; CDR2 reads YSLEER.

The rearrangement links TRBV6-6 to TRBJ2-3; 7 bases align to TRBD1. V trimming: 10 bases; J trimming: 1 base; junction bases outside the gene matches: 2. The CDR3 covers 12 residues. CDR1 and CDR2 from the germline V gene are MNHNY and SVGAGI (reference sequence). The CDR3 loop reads CATGTGTDTQYF. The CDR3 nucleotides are TGTGCCACGGGGACAGGCACAGATACGCAGTATTTT.

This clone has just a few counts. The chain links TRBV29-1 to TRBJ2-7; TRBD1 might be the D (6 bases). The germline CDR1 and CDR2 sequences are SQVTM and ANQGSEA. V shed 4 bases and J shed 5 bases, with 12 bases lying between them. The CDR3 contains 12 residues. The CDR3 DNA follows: TGCAGCGTTGTTCAGGGGAAGAACGAGCAGTACTTC. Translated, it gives CSVVQGKNEQYF.

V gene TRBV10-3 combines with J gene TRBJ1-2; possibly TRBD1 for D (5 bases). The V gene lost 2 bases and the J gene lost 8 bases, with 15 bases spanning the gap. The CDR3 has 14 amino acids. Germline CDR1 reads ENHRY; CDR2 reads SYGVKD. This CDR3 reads CAISEDLGLRGYTF. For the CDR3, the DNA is TGTGCCATCAGTGAGGACCTGGGACTCAGGGGCTACACCTTC.

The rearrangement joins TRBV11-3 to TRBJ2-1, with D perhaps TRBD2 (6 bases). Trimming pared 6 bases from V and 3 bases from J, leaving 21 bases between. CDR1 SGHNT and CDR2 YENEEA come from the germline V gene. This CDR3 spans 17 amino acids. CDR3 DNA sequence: TGTGCCAGCAGGTTTGAAGGGGCGGGGCCAATCTACAATGAGCAGTTCTTC. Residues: CASRFEGAGPIYNEQFF.

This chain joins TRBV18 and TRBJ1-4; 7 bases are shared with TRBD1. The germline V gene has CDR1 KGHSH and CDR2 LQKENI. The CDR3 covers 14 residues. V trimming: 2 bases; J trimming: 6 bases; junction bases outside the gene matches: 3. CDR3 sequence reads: CASSPRGRDEKLFF. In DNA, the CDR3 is TGTGCCAGCTCACCAAGGGGGCGCGATGAAAAACTGTTTTTT.

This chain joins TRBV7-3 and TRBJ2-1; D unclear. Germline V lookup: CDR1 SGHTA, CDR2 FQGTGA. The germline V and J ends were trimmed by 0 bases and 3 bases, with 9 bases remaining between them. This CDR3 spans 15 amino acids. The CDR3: CASSLTNGFYNEQFF. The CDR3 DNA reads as TGTGCCAGCAGCTTAACGAACGGGTTCTACAATGAGCAGTTCTTC. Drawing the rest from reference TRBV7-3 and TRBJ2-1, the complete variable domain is GAGVSQTPSNKVTEKGKYVELRCDPISGHTALYWYRQSLGQGPEFLIYFQGTGAADDSGLPNDRFFAVRPEGSVSTLKIQRTERGDSAVYLCASSLTNGFYNEQFFGPGTRLTVL.

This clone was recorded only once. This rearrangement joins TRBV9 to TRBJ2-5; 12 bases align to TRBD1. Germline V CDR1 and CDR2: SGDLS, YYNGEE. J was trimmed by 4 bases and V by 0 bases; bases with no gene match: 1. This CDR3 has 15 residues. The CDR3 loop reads CASSVGDRGRETQYF. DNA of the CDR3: TGTGCCAGCAGCGTAGGGGACAGGGGGCGAGAGACCCAGTACTTC.

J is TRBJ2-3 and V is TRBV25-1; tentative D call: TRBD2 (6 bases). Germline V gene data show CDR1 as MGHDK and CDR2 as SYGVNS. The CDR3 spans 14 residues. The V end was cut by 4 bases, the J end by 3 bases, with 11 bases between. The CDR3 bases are TGTGCCAGCAGTGGATGGGGGGTAACAGATACGCAGTATTTT. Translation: CASSGWGVTDTQYF.

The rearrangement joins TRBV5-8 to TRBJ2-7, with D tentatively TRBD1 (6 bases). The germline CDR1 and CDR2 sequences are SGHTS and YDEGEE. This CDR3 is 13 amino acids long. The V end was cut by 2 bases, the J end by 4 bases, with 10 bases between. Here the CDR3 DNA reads TGTGCCAGCAGCTTTTTGGGGGCGTACGAGCAGTACTTC. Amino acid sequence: CASSFLGAYEQYF.

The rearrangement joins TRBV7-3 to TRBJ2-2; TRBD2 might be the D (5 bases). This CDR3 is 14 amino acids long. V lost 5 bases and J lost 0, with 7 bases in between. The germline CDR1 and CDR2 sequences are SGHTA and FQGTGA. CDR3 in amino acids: CASSRLSNTGELFF. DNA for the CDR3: TGTGCCAGCAGCCGACTATCGAACACCGGGGAGCTGTTTTTT.

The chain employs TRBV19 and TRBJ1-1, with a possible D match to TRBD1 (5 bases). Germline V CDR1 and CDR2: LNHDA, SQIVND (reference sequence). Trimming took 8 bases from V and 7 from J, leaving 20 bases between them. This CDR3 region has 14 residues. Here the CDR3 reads CASYRSGTVGEAFF. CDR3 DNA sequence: TGTGCCAGTTACAGGAGCGGGACGGTCGGTGAAGCTTTCTTT.

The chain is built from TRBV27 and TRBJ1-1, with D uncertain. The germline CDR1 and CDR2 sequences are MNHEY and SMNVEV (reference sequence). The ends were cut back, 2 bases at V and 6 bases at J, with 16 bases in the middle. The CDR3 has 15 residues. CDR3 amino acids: CASSLSRRWPAEAFF. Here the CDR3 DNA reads TGTGCCAGCAGTTTAAGCAGGAGGTGGCCCGCTGAAGCTTTCTTT.

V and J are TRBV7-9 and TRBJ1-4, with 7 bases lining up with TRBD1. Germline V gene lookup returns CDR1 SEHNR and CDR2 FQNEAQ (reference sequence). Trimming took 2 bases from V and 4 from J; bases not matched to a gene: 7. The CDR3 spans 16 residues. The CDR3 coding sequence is TGTGCCAGCAGCTTAAGGGGGCAGGGCGATAATGAAAAACTGTTTTTT. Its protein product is CASSLRGQGDNEKLFF.

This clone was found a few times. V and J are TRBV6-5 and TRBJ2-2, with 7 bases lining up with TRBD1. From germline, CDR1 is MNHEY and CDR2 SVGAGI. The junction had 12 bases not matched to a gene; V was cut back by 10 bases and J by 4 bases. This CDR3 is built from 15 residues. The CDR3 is CAIRTGDASTGELFF. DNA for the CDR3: TGTGCCATCCGGACAGGCGATGCCTCCACCGGGGAGCTGTTTTTT.

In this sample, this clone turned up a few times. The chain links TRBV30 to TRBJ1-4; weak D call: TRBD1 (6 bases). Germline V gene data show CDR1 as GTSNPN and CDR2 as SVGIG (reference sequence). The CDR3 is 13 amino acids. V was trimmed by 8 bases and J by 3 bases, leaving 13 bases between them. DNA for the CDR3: TGTGCCCAAAGGGGGGGGCCTAATGAAAAACTGTTTTTT. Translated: CAQRGGPNEKLFF.